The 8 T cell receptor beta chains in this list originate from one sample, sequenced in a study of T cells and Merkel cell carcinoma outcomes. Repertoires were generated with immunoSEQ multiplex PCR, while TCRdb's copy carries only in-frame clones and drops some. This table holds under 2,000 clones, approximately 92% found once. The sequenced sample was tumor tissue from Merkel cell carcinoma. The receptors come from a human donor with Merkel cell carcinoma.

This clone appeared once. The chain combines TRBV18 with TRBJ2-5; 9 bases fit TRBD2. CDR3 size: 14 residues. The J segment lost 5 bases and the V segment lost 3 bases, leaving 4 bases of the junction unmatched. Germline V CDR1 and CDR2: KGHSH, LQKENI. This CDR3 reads CASSPIAGAETQYF. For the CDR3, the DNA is TGTGCCAGCTCACCCATAGCGGGGGCGGAGACCCAGTACTTC.

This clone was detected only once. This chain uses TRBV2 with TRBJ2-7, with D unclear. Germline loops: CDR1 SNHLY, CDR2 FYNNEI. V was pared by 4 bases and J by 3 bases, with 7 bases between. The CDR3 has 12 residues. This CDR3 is CASSVAYYEQYF. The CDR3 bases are TGTGCCAGCAGTGTTGCATACTACGAGCAGTACTTC.

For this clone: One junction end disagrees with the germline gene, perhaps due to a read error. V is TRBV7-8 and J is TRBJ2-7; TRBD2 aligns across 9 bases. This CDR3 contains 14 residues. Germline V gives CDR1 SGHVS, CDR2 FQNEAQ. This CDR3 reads CASSSRGGSDEQYF. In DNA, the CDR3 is TGTGCCAGCAGCTCGCGGGGGGGCTCCGACGAGCAGTACTTC.

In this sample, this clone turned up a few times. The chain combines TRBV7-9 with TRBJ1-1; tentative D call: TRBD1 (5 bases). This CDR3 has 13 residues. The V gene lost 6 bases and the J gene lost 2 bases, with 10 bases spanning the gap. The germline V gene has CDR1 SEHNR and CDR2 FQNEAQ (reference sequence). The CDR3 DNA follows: TGTGCCAGCAGTCCCCGGACAAACACTGAAGCTTTCTTT. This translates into CASSPRTNTEAFF.

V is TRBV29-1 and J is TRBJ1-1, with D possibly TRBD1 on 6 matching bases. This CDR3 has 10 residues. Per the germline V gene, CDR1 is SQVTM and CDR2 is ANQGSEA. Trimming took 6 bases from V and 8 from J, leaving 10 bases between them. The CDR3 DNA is TGCAGCGTCGCTCAGGGGGAAGCTTTCTTT. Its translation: CSVAQGEAFF.

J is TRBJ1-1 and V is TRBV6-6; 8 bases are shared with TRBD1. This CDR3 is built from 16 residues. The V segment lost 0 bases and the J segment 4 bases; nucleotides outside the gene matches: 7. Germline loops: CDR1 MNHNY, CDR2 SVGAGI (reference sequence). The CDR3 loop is CASSYSSTGGFTEAFF. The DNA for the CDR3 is TGTGCCAGCAGTTACTCAAGCACAGGGGGGTTCACTGAAGCTTTCTTT.

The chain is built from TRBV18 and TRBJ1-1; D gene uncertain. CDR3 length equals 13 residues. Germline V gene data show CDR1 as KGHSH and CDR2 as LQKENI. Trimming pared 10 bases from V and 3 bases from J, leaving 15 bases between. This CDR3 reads CANSGFSDTEAFF. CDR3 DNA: TGTGCCAACTCGGGCTTTTCCGACACTGAAGCTTTCTTT.

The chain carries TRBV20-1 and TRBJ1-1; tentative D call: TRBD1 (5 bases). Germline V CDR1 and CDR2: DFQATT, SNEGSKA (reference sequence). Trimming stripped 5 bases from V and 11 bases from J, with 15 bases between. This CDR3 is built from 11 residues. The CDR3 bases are TGCAGTGCTCTGGACACTCGGAAGGCTTTCTTT. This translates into CSALDTRKAFF.